Presented here are 19 T cell receptor beta chains from one specimen sequenced in a study of technical replicates of blood from several donors. Here immunoSEQ multiplex PCR was the method, and the copy in TCRdb shows in-frame clones only, minus some. The table records about 81,000 clones, around 95% of them present only once. Material for sequencing was T cells isolated from PBMCs. The receptors were gathered from a human donor in good health.

The chain employs TRBV27 and TRBJ2-7; 11 bases map to TRBD2. The germline V gene encodes CDR1 MNHEY and CDR2 SMNVEV (reference sequence). The CDR3 consists of 15 residues. V lost 6 bases and J lost 3; bases outside the gene matches: 7. CDR3 amino acids: CASSTTGTSGYEQYF. In DNA, the CDR3 is TGTGCCAGCAGCACTACCGGGACTAGCGGCTACGAGCAGTACTTC.

This clone was recorded only once. This chain uses TRBV5-4 with TRBJ2-3, with TRBD2 matching 10 bases. Germline CDR1 SGHNT, CDR2 YYREEE (reference sequence). The CDR3 consists of 15 residues. J gave up 5 bases and V 1 base, and 4 bases lay outside the gene matches. CDR3: CASSLLAGVLDTQYF. The CDR3, as DNA: TGTGCCAGCAGCTTGCTAGCGGGAGTCCTAGATACGCAGTATTTT.

J is TRBJ2-4 and V is TRBV14; a possible D gene is TRBD2 (6 bases). The CDR3 loop spans 14 amino acids. Germline V CDR1 and CDR2: SGHDN, FVKESK. V lost 1 base and J lost 9, with 13 bases in between. This CDR3 reads CASSQVEGLGIQYF. The CDR3 nucleotides read TGTGCCAGCAGCCAAGTGGAGGGTCTTGGCATTCAGTACTTC.

The rearrangement uses TRBV7-2 and TRBJ1-3; no firm D call. V lost 3 bases and J 4 bases, leaving 7 bases between the germline ends. From germline, CDR1 is SGHTA and CDR2 FQGNSA. The CDR3 consists of 13 residues. The CDR3 sequence: CASSFDSGNTIYF. CDR3 DNA: TGTGCCAGCAGCTTCGACTCAGGAAACACCATATATTTT.

J is TRBJ2-5 and V is TRBV7-9; 9 bases match TRBD1. Germline V gives CDR1 SEHNR, CDR2 FQNEAQ (reference sequence). The CDR3 has 15 residues. The V segment lost 6 bases and the J segment 3 bases; nucleotides outside the gene matches: 8. The CDR3 sequence is CASRPGQGEEETQYF. As DNA, the CDR3 is TGTGCCAGCAGACCGGGACAGGGAGAGGAAGAGACCCAGTACTTC.

The rearrangement links TRBV7-9 to TRBJ2-5; TRBD2 agrees at 8 bases. Germline V gene data show CDR1 as SEHNR and CDR2 as FQNEAQ (reference sequence). V lost 1 base and J lost 5; bases outside the gene matches: 3. This CDR3 has 14 amino acids. CDR3 region: CASSLVPGGETQYF. The CDR3 DNA reads as TGTGCCAGCAGCTTAGTTCCGGGGGGGGAGACCCAGTACTTC. The full variable domain, completed using reference TRBV7-9 and TRBJ2-5, is DTGVSQNPRHKITKRGQNVTFRCDPISEHNRLYWYRQTLGQGPEFLTYFQNEAQLEKSRLLSDRFSAERPKGSFSTLEIQRTEQGDSAMYLCASSLVPGGETQYFGPGTRLLVL.

This clone showed up just a few times. The chain is built from TRBV5-1 and TRBJ1-1, with D perhaps matching TRBD1 (5 bases). CDR3 length equals 14 residues. Looked up from germline, CDR1 is SGHRS and CDR2 is YFSETQ. V was pared by 6 bases and J by 5 bases, with 17 bases between. The CDR3 region has the DNA TGCGCCAGCAACTCGGGGGGGTTGAGGACTGAAGCTTTCTTT. Translated, it gives CASNSGGLRTEAFF.

The chain has TRBV6-5 and TRBJ1-1; possibly TRBD1 for D (5 bases). The V end was cut by 8 bases, the J end by 7 bases, with 8 bases between. This CDR3 contains 10 residues. CDR1 is MNHEY, CDR2 SVGAGI, per germline. This CDR3 is CASGQGEAFF. The CDR3 nucleotides are TGTGCCAGCGGACAAGGTGAAGCTTTCTTT.

The V and J genes are TRBV28 and TRBJ2-3; no firm D call. Looked up from germline, CDR1 is MDHEN and CDR2 is SYDVKM. V was shortened by 8 bases and J by 3 bases, with 18 bases between the two germline ends. The CDR3 extends over 15 amino acids. CDR3 bases: TGTGCCAGCGGAGTAGCCTTCGAGGAAACAGATACGCAGTATTTT. Protein: CASGVAFEETDTQYF.

V and J are TRBV7-7 and TRBJ2-7; 13 bases fit TRBD2. CDR3 length: 15 amino acids. In germline, CDR1 is SSHAT, CDR2 FNYEAQ (reference sequence). The V and J ends lost 4 bases and 5 bases, in that order; junction bases with no gene match: 5. As DNA, the CDR3 is TGTGCCAGCAGCTCCGGACTAGCGGGAGTCCACGAGCAGTACTTC. Translation: CASSSGLAGVHEQYF.

V is TRBV6-1 and J is TRBJ1-5; D is uncertain. This CDR3 region has 16 residues. CDR1 and CDR2 (germline): MNHNS, SASEGT. V was cut by 3 bases and J by 4 bases, with 16 bases left in between. The CDR3 region is CASSDPLRRENQPQHF. The DNA for the CDR3 is TGTGCCAGCAGTGACCCCCTAAGGAGAGAAAATCAGCCCCAGCATTTT.

This chain joins TRBV7-9 and TRBJ1-5; D may be TRBD1 (6 bases). V lost 1 base, J lost 4 bases, and 11 bases lay in between. The CDR3 is made up of 15 amino acids. The V gene's germline CDR1 is SEHNR and CDR2 FQNEAQ (reference sequence). CDR3 sequence (DNA): TGTGCCAGCAGCTTAGACAGGGTAGGGAATCAGCCCCAGCATTTT. Residues: CASSLDRVGNQPQHF.

J is TRBJ2-3 and V is TRBV27, with D possibly matching TRBD2 (6 bases). The CDR3 has 15 residues. Per germline, CDR1 MNHEY and CDR2 SMNVEV (reference sequence). The V gene lost 1 base and the J gene lost 4 bases, with 12 bases spanning the gap. The CDR3 reads CASSLYRRDPDTQYF. The CDR3 DNA is TGTGCCAGCAGTTTATATAGGAGGGACCCAGATACGCAGTATTTT.

The chain joins TRBV15 to TRBJ2-1, with D perhaps TRBD2 (6 bases). CDR1 LNHNV and CDR2 YYDKDF come from the germline V gene (reference sequence). This CDR3 has 18 residues. V was trimmed by 0 bases and J by 4 bases, leaving 19 bases between them. This CDR3 is CATSRDRYGGNSYNEQFF. Written as DNA, the CDR3 is TGTGCCACCAGCAGAGATCGGTACGGCGGGAACTCATACAATGAGCAGTTCTTC.

The rearrangement links TRBV6-4 to TRBJ2-7; D may be TRBD2 (5 bases). The CDR3 consists of 14 residues. V shed 2 bases and J shed 7 bases, with 15 bases lying between them. Germline CDR1 is MRHNA and CDR2 is SNTAGT. The CDR3 spells CASSDGSLPVEQYF. The CDR3 bases are TGTGCCAGCAGTGACGGGAGCCTACCAGTGGAGCAGTACTTC.

This sequence joins TRBV14 and TRBJ1-1; no clear D gene. V lost 3 bases and J lost 5, with 16 bases in between. The germline CDR1 and CDR2 sequences are SGHDN and FVKESK. The CDR3 contains 15 residues. The CDR3: CASSHAQVDGTEAFF. DNA of the CDR3: TGTGCCAGCAGCCACGCGCAGGTCGATGGAACTGAAGCTTTCTTT.

This chain uses TRBV10-1 with TRBJ1-1; 9 nucleotides agree with TRBD1. V lost 7 bases to trimming and J lost 7 bases; unmatched junction nucleotides: 16. The germline V gene has CDR1 WNHNN and CDR2 SYGVQD (reference sequence). CDR3 length: 16 residues. The DNA for the CDR3 is TGCGCCAGCATCACCCTACCGGGACAGGGATCTGTTGAAGCTTTCTTT. Its translation: CASITLPGQGSVEAFF.

The chain has TRBV6-5 and TRBJ1-4; possibly TRBD1 for D (5 bases). The V and J ends lost 6 bases and 8 bases respectively, with 16 bases between them. This CDR3 comprises 14 residues. Per the germline V gene, CDR1 is MNHEY and CDR2 is SVGAGI. The CDR3 sequence: CASREGRRGEKLFF. CDR3 in DNA: TGTGCCAGCAGGGAGGGACGGAGAGGAGAAAAACTGTTTTTT.

The V gene is TRBV11-1, the J gene TRBJ1-3, with D uncertain. Trimming pared 4 bases from V and 2 bases from J, leaving 15 bases between. Germline lookup yields CDR1 SGHAT and CDR2 FQDESV (reference sequence). CDR3 length: 16 amino acids. The CDR3 DNA sequence: TGTGCCAGCAGCTCTTCGCCCACAGACACTGGAAACACCATATATTTT. Protein sequence: CASSSSPTDTGNTIYF. Using reference TRBV11-1 and TRBJ1-3 for the parts outside the CDR3, the full variable domain is EAEVAQSPRYKITEKSQAVAFWCDPISGHATLYWYRQILGQGPELLVQFQDESVVDDSQLPKDRFSAERLKGVDSTLKIQPAELGDSAMYLCASSSSPTDTGNTIYFGEGSWLTVV.